Following are 32 T cell receptor beta chains from one sample sequenced in a study of response to subunit inactivated influenza vaccine. TCRdb re-analysed the RT-PCR reads in MiXCR, keeping a single row per CDR3 protein. Of about 170,000 distinct CDR3 sequences listed, about 12% are singletons. These data are also associated with another study on T cells expressing NK-cell markers. In that study: With UMIs, 5'RACE template switching was used to make TCR beta cDNA.

The input for sequencing was CD8+ T cells sorted from PBMCs, taken 11 to 12 days after vaccination. These receptors came from a middle-aged man who received an inactivated influenza vaccine.

This clonotype was detected a few times. The genes are TRBV4-3 and TRBJ1-1; TRBD1 agrees at 10 bases. The CDR3 sequence is 13 residues long. Germline values: CDR1 LGHNA, CDR2 YSLEER. The V and J ends lost 8 bases and 10 bases, in that order; junction bases with no gene match: 10. CDR3 sequence reads: CASGTGALFPAFF. CDR3 sequence (DNA): TGCGCCAGCGGGACAGGGGCCCTTTTTCCAGCTTTCTTT.

This clonotype was seen more than once but under ten times. The chain has TRBV3-1 and TRBJ1-5, with D perhaps TRBD1 (5 bases). The CDR3 totals 15 residues. CDR1 and CDR2 from the germline V gene are LGHDT and YNNKEL (reference sequence). Trimming pared 1 base from V and 6 bases from J, leaving 13 bases between. The CDR3 spells CASSQGQGTGQPQHF. In DNA, the CDR3 is TGTGCCAGCAGCCAAGGTCAGGGAACGGGTCAGCCCCAGCATTTT.

This clonotype was detected many times. This rearrangement joins TRBV29-1 to TRBJ2-5; TRBD1 is a possible D gene (6 bases). CDR1 and CDR2 (germline): SQVTM, ANQGSEA. V dropped 7 bases and J dropped 4 bases, with 16 bases sitting between them. The length of the CDR3 is 13 residues. The CDR3 loop is CSASSWGLETQYF. CDR3 sequence (DNA): TGCAGCGCATCCTCCTGGGGGCTAGAGACCCAGTACTTC.

In its sample, this clonotype was seen a few times. This chain links TRBV29-1 with TRBJ1-5; unclear D gene. This CDR3 has 11 residues. Between the trimmed V and J ends, which lost 6 bases and 11 bases, there was a span of 14 bases. Germline V gene data show CDR1 as SQVTM and CDR2 as ANQGSEA. CDR3 nucleotides: TGCAGCGTCCTCGAAATCGAGGCCCAGCATTTT. This translates into CSVLEIEAQHF. Full variable domain (outside the CDR3, taken from reference TRBV29-1 and TRBJ1-5): SAVISQKPSRDICQRGTSLTIQCQVDSQVTMMFWYRQQPGQSLTLIATANQGSEATYESGFVIDKFPISRPNLTFSTLTVSNMSPEDSSIYLCSVLEIEAQHFGDGTRLSIL.

The V gene is TRBV6-2 or TRBV6-3, the J gene TRBJ1-1, with D possibly being TRBD1 (6 bases). Germline V CDR1 and CDR2: MNHEY, SVGEGT. The CDR3 has 16 amino acids. Trimming cost V 2 bases and J 0 bases, with 13 bases left between them. The CDR3 DNA is TGTGCCAGCAGTTACGCTGGGGGCTACATGAACACTGAAGCTTTCTTT. Translated, it gives CASSYAGGYMNTEAFF.

The chain links TRBV5-4 to TRBJ1-3; 8 nucleotides align to TRBD1. V was pared by 4 bases and J by 0 bases, with 3 bases of the junction left unmatched. This CDR3 region has 15 residues. The germline V gene encodes CDR1 SGHNT and CDR2 YYREEE (reference sequence). The DNA of the CDR3 is TGTGCCAGCAGCCCGGGACAGGACTCTGGAAACACCATATATTTT. It encodes CASSPGQDSGNTIYF. The entire variable domain, with the rest obtained from reference TRBV5-4 and TRBJ1-3, is as follows: ETGVTQSPTHLIKTRGQQVTLRCSSQSGHNTVSWYQQALGQGPQFIFQYYREEENGRGNFPPRFSGLQFPNYSSELNVNALELDDSALYLCASSPGQDSGNTIYFGEGSWLTVV.

This clonotype was counted a few times. V gene TRBV29-1 combines with J gene TRBJ2-1; D is uncertain. The CDR3 runs to 14 residues. The V end lost 4 bases, the J end lost 0 bases, and 10 bases lay between the germline ends. Germline assignment: CDR1 SQVTM and CDR2 ANQGSEA. CDR3 region: CSVGDGGSYNEQFF. CDR3 DNA: TGCAGCGTTGGGGATGGCGGCTCCTACAATGAGCAGTTCTTC.

There are a few counts of this clonotype. The chain links TRBV20-1 to TRBJ2-1; 7 nucleotides match TRBD2. The CDR3 is 14 amino acids. The germline gives CDR1 DFQATT, CDR2 SNEGSKA (reference sequence). The V and J ends lost 3 bases and 4 bases, in that order; junction bases with no gene match: 6. The CDR3: CSASRGVRYNEQFF. The CDR3 nucleotides are TGCAGTGCTAGTCGGGGGGTGCGGTACAATGAGCAGTTCTTC.

This clonotype came up a few times. One end of the junction is discordant with germline, which a read error may explain. The chain joins TRBV11-1 to TRBJ2-3, with 12 bases lining up with TRBD2. CDR3 size: 19 residues. Germline V lookup: CDR1 SGHAT, CDR2 FQDESV (reference sequence). The CDR3 bases are TGTGCCAGCAGCTTAGTCCGGACTAGCGGGACTACTAGCACAGATACTCAGTATTTT. It specifies CASSLVRTSGTTSTDTQYF.

There are many counts of this clonotype. The rearrangement links TRBV21-1 to TRBJ1-3; the D call in the table, TRBD1, was not verified against the DNA. TRBV21-1 is a listed pseudogene. This CDR3 spans 18 amino acids. DNA of the CDR3: TGTGCCAGCAGCAAAGGAGGTGGGCGGACAGGGGACGCTGGCACCATATATTTT. This translates into CASSKGGGRTGDAGTIYF.

This clonotype was observed many times. J is TRBJ1-1 and V is TRBV13; the D gene is possibly TRBD1 (6 bases). CDR3 length equals 15 residues. Germline V CDR1 and CDR2: PRHDT, FYEKMQ (reference sequence). Trimming left V 2 bases short and J 3 bases short, with 13 bases between. Written as DNA, the CDR3 is TGTGCCAGCAGCTTAACAGGGCTAGGGGACACTGAAGCTTTCTTT. It specifies CASSLTGLGDTEAFF.

This chain connects TRBV25-1 to TRBJ2-1; 10 bases are a match to TRBD2. The CDR3 spans 16 residues. V shed 2 bases and J 7 bases; nucleotides not matched to a gene: 8. Germline loops: CDR1 MGHDK, CDR2 SYGVNS. As DNA, the CDR3 is TGTGCCAGCAGTGAACTAGCTAGCGGGAGTCGAAATGAGCAGTTCTTC. It yields the protein CASSELASGSRNEQFF.

The chain combines TRBV9 with TRBJ2-2; D unclear. This CDR3 has 14 amino acids. CDR1 is SGDLS, CDR2 YYNGEE, per germline. The V end lost 0 bases, the J end lost 1 base, and 4 bases lay between the germline ends. The CDR3 coding sequence is TGTGCCAGCAGCGTAGGGCAGAACACCGGGGAGCTGTTTTTT. It encodes CASSVGQNTGELFF. Filled out from reference TRBV9 and TRBJ2-2, the complete variable domain reads DSGVTQTPKHLITATGQRVTLRCSPRSGDLSVYWYQQSLDQGLQFLIQYYNGEERAKGNILERFSAQQFPDLHSELNLSSLELGDSALYFCASSVGQNTGELFFGEGSRLTVL.

The V and J genes are TRBV9 and TRBJ2-3; a weak D match, TRBD2 (6 bases). This CDR3 has 17 amino acids. Germline CDR1 SGDLS, CDR2 YYNGEE. V was clipped by 0 bases and J by 0 bases, with 14 bases between them. CDR3 protein: CASSVGGGYPSTDTQYF. CDR3 nucleotides: TGTGCCAGCAGCGTAGGTGGGGGGTATCCTAGCACAGATACGCAGTATTTT.

This clonotype occurred a few times. This sequence joins TRBV29-1 and TRBJ2-2; D perhaps matches TRBD2 (6 bases). The CDR3 covers 14 residues. CDR1 and CDR2 from the germline V gene are SQVTM and ANQGSEA. V lost 4 bases to trimming and J lost 7 bases, with 16 bases between them. CDR3 sequence: CSVGGVGQDGELFF. The CDR3 DNA reads TGCAGCGTTGGGGGGGTGGGGCAGGACGGGGAGCTGTTTTTT.

This clonotype showed up many times. The CDR3 region is CASSLDQGRETQYF. CDR3 nucleotide sequence: TGTGCCAGCAGTTTAGACCAGGGCAGGGAGACCCAGTACTTC. The chain carries TRBV12-3 or TRBV12-4 and TRBJ2-5; tentatively, D is TRBD1 (5 bases). This CDR3 comprises 14 residues. The germline V and J ends were trimmed by 1 base and 5 bases, with 11 bases remaining between them.

This chain connects TRBV24-1 to TRBJ1-5, with D possibly TRBD1 on 6 matching bases. This CDR3 is 14 amino acids long. With 4 bases removed from V and 0 bases from J, the gap between germline ends came to 6 bases. Germline V CDR1 and CDR2: KGHDR, SFDVKD. The CDR3 DNA reads TGTGCCACCAGTGAGGACAGTAGCAATCAGCCCCAGCATTTT. This gives the protein CATSEDSSNQPQHF.

This clonotype was seen at least ten times. This chain joins TRBV4-2 and TRBJ2-7; D might be TRBD1 (6 bases). The ends were cut back, 0 bases at V and 3 bases at J, with 12 bases in the middle. The CDR3 has 15 residues. Germline V lookup: CDR1 LGHNA, CDR2 YNFKEQ. The CDR3 DNA follows: TGTGCCAGCAGCCAAGAACCAAAACAGGGCTACGAGCAGTACTTC. Translating it yields CASSQEPKQGYEQYF.

This clonotype was found a few times. J is TRBJ2-7 and V is TRBV12-3 or TRBV12-4; the match to TRBD1 covers 12 bases. Trimming cost V 6 bases and J 6 bases; bases outside gene matches: 6. The CDR3 runs 14 residues. The CDR3 DNA sequence: TGTGCCAGCAGGACCGGGACAGGGGGCTCCGAGCAGTACTTC. Its protein product is CASRTGTGGSEQYF.

V and J are TRBV7-9 and TRBJ2-3; D unclear. This CDR3 is built from 11 residues. Trimming removed 8 bases from V and 0 bases from J, with 3 bases in between. From germline, CDR1 is SEHNR and CDR2 FQNEAQ (reference sequence). CDR3 sequence reads: CASLSTDTQYF. As DNA, the CDR3 is TGTGCCAGCCTAAGCACAGATACGCAGTATTTT.

The J gene is TRBJ1-1, the V gene TRBV30; 8 nucleotides agree with TRBD1. This CDR3 spans 14 amino acids. Germline V gene data show CDR1 as GTSNPN and CDR2 as SVGIG (reference sequence). J was trimmed by 5 bases and V by 3 bases; bases with no gene match: 8. In DNA, the CDR3 is TGTGCCTGGAGGGGGGCCAGGGGGCTTACTGAAGCTTTCTTT. Translated, it gives CAWRGARGLTEAFF.

The chain joins TRBV28 to TRBJ2-1; D unresolved. With 6 bases removed from V and 0 bases from J, the gap between germline ends came to 12 bases. The germline V gene encodes CDR1 MDHEN and CDR2 SYDVKM. This CDR3 is 15 amino acids long. The CDR3 nucleotides are TGTGCCAGCAGGGAAACGGTGAGCTCCTACAATGAGCAGTTCTTC. Amino acid sequence: CASRETVSSYNEQFF.

This clonotype was observed a few times. The genes are TRBV12-3 or TRBV12-4 and TRBJ2-2; perhaps D is TRBD1 or TRBD2 (6 bases each). Trimming removed 7 bases at V and 7 bases at J, with 16 bases between. This CDR3 contains 14 residues. CDR3 in DNA: TGTGCCAGCAACCTAGGGGGGTTGGGCGGGGAGCTGTTTTTT. Translating it yields CASNLGGLGGELFF.

The chain combines TRBV5-1 with TRBJ1-6; 9 positions match TRBD1. V shed 3 bases, J shed 13 bases, and the junction held 17 bases outside the gene matches. The CDR3 runs to 17 residues. Germline V CDR1 and CDR2: SGHRS, YFSETQ. CDR3 bases: TGCGCCAGCAGCTCCGGGACAGGGTCGTTGGATCGTGCGCCCCTCCACTTT. It translates to CASSSGTGSLDRAPLHF. Full variable domain (rest looked up from reference TRBV5-1 and TRBJ1-6): KAGVTQTPRYLIKTRGQQVTLSCSPISGHRSVSWYQQTPGQGLQFLFEYFSETQRNKGNFPGRFSGRQFSNSRSEMNVSTLELGDSALYLCASSSGTGSLDRAPLHFGNGTRLTVT.

The rearrangement links TRBV10-3 to TRBJ1-1; D not resolved. The germline V gene encodes CDR1 ENHRY and CDR2 SYGVKD. V lost 0 bases to trimming and J lost 8 bases, with 7 bases between them. The CDR3 is made up of 12 amino acids. The CDR3 loop is CAISESAVEAFF. In DNA, the CDR3 is TGTGCCATCAGTGAGTCAGCCGTGGAAGCTTTCTTT.

The genes are TRBV6-2 or TRBV6-3 and TRBJ1-5; D not certain. The CDR3 is 13 residues long. V was pared by 6 bases and J by 5 bases, with 11 bases between. Germline V gives CDR1 MNHEY, CDR2 SVGEGT. The CDR3 bases are TGTGCCAGCAGGCGAATTGGGCATCAGCCCCAGCATTTT. Translation gives CASRRIGHQPQHF.

This clonotype has a handful of counts. The rearrangement joins TRBV5-6 to TRBJ2-7; D is unresolved. CDR1 SGHDT and CDR2 YYEEEE come from the germline V gene. Trimming cost V 0 bases and J 0 bases, with 4 bases left between them. This CDR3 is 13 amino acids long. The CDR3 sequence: CASSLGISYEQYF. In DNA, the CDR3 is TGTGCCAGCAGCTTGGGGATCTCCTACGAGCAGTACTTC.

DNA of the CDR3: TGTGCCTGGAGTGTAGGGAGCAATCAGCCCCAGCATTTT. Amino acid sequence: CAWSVGSNQPQHF. The chain has TRBV30 and TRBJ1-5, with D hard to call. The CDR3 is 13 amino acids. Trimming took 0 bases from V and 1 from J, leaving 4 bases between them. The germline V gene has CDR1 GTSNPN and CDR2 SVGIG (reference sequence).

This clonotype was seen a few times. The chain links TRBV29-1 to TRBJ2-2, with D tentatively TRBD1 or TRBD2 (6 bases each). Trimming removed 3 bases at V and 7 bases at J, with 15 bases between. Germline V gene data show CDR1 as SQVTM and CDR2 as ANQGSEA. The CDR3 totals 14 residues. The CDR3: CSVETRGPGGELFF. CDR3 sequence (DNA): TGCAGCGTTGAGACACGGGGGCCCGGCGGGGAGCTGTTTTTT.

The chain has TRBV7-9 and TRBJ2-7; a weak D match, TRBD2 (6 bases). CDR1 and CDR2 (germline): SEHNR, FQNEAQ (reference sequence). Trimming removed 5 bases from V and 1 base from J, with 12 bases in between. This CDR3 contains 14 residues. The CDR3 region is CASSPGSWSYEQYF. The CDR3 DNA is TGTGCCAGCAGCCCCGGGAGCTGGTCCTACGAGCAGTACTTC.

The sample holds a few counts of this clonotype. The chain carries TRBV10-3 and TRBJ2-7; no clear D gene. Trimming removed 6 bases at V and 4 bases at J, with 16 bases between. Germline V gives CDR1 ENHRY, CDR2 SYGVKD. The CDR3 has 14 residues. The CDR3 loop is CAIRTSGGVYEQYF. CDR3 nucleotide sequence: TGTGCCATCAGGACCTCCGGTGGAGTATACGAGCAGTACTTC.

In this sample, this clonotype turned up many times. V usage is TRBV7-9 and J usage is TRBJ2-7; no definite D call. There are 13 residues in the CDR3. Germline V gives CDR1 SEHNR, CDR2 FQNEAQ (reference sequence). V was trimmed by 2 bases and J by 2 bases, leaving 7 bases between them. Written as DNA, the CDR3 is TGTGCCAGCAGCTTACTGGAAACCTACGAGCAGTACTTC. Amino acid sequence: CASSLLETYEQYF.